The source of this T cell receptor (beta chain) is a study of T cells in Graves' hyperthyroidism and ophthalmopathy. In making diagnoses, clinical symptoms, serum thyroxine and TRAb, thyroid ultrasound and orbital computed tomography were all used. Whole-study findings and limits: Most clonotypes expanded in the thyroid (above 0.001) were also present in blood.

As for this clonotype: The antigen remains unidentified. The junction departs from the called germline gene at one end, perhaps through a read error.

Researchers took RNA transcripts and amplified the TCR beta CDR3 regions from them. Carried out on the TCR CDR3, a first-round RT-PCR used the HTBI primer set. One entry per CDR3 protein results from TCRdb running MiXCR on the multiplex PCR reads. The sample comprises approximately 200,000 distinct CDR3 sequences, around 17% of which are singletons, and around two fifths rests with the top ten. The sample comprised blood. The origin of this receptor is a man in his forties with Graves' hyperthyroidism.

The CDR3 sequence: CASSEDGVDF. The CDR3 DNA follows: TGTGCCAGCAGTGAAGATGGGGTCGACTTC. This chain connects TRBV6-1 to TRBJ2-5; D unresolved. Looked up from germline, CDR1 is MNHNS and CDR2 is SASEGT. This CDR3 spans 10 amino acids.